Listed here are 27 T cell receptor beta chains from one sample, sequenced in a study of spatial heterogeneity in lung cancer. The time point is: sample taken at primary tumor resection. TCRdb passed the 5' RACE reads through MiXCR, listing each CDR3 protein once. The table includes more than 60,000 distinct CDR3 sequences, about 7.8% detected once. This specimen was PBMCs, taken at surgery. These receptors came from a male donor with early-stage non-small cell lung cancer.

There are many counts of this clonotype. The chain links TRBV5-1 to TRBJ1-1; D call uncertain. The V end lost 0 bases, the J end lost 5 bases, and 8 bases lay between the germline ends. Per germline, CDR1 SGHRS and CDR2 YFSETQ. The CDR3 is 13 residues long. Here the CDR3 reads CASSLGVPTEAFF. CDR3 bases: TGCGCCAGCAGCTTGGGAGTCCCTACTGAAGCTTTCTTT.

This clonotype was seen a few times. This chain joins TRBV30 and TRBJ1-2; D perhaps matches TRBD1 (6 bases). Germline V lookup: CDR1 GTSNPN, CDR2 SVGIG (reference sequence). V was trimmed by 5 bases and J by 8 bases, leaving 21 bases between them. The CDR3 covers 14 residues. CDR3 protein: CAWEPTYAGGGYTF. The DNA for the CDR3 is TGTGCCTGGGAGCCGACTTATGCGGGGGGCGGCTACACCTTC.

This clonotype was observed many times. The chain uses TRBV4-3 and TRBJ2-1; weak D call: TRBD1 (7 bases). CDR1 and CDR2 from the germline V gene are LGHNA and YSLEER. The V end lost 1 base, the J end lost 3 bases, and 10 bases lay between the germline ends. The CDR3 totals 15 residues. The CDR3 nucleotides read TGCGCCAGCAGCCAAGGGGGGGACAGCTACAATGAGCAGTTCTTC. It specifies CASSQGGDSYNEQFF.

This clonotype was counted between two and nine times. V and J are TRBV29-1 and TRBJ1-1; a possible D gene is TRBD1 (5 bases). The V end was cut by 6 bases, the J end by 1 base, with 15 bases between. Germline V CDR1 and CDR2: SQVTM, ANQGSEA. This CDR3 spans 14 amino acids. This CDR3 is CSVFGLGPNTEAFF. CDR3 nucleotides: TGCAGCGTATTTGGCTTGGGGCCGAACACTGAAGCTTTCTTT.

This clonotype was seen at least ten times. The chain uses TRBV25-1 and TRBJ2-7; no definite D call. The V end was cut by 7 bases, the J end by 1 base, with 14 bases between. CDR1 and CDR2 from the germline V gene are MGHDK and SYGVNS. The length of the CDR3 is 14 residues. The CDR3 DNA sequence: TGTGCCAGCACCTCGGCGAGTCCGTCCTACGAGCAGTACTTC. It codes for CASTSASPSYEQYF.

The gene calls are TRBV20-1 and TRBJ2-3, with TRBD2 matching 14 bases. Germline loops: CDR1 DFQATT, CDR2 SNEGSKA (reference sequence). V dropped 5 bases and J dropped 6; count of bases not matched to a gene: 7. CDR3 length equals 15 residues. CDR3 amino acids: CSAPRLAGGPDTQYF. The DNA for the CDR3 is TGCAGTGCTCCCCGACTAGCGGGAGGGCCGGATACGCAGTATTTT.

This clonotype has only a few counts. This chain links TRBV10-3 with TRBJ1-1; D remains ambiguous. V lost 9 bases and J lost 5, with 16 bases in between. Germline V gene data show CDR1 as ENHRY and CDR2 as SYGVKD. The length of the CDR3 is 13 residues. CDR3 protein: CAITPGGSTEAFF. In DNA form, the CDR3 reads TGTGCCATAACCCCGGGAGGGTCGACTGAAGCTTTCTTT.

In this sample, this clonotype turned up a few times. The chain carries TRBV7-9 and TRBJ2-1; 7 bases are a match to TRBD2. Trimming at V came to 3 bases and at J to 8 bases, leaving 1 base not matched to a gene. CDR1 and CDR2 from the germline V gene are SEHNR and FQNEAQ (reference sequence). This CDR3 has 12 residues. In DNA form, the CDR3 reads TGTGCCAGCAGCTTGGGAGGGGATGAGCAGTTCTTC. This gives the protein CASSLGGDEQFF.

The sample holds a few counts of this clonotype. The rearrangement joins TRBV30 to TRBJ2-5; D gene uncertain. Germline CDR1 GTSNPN, CDR2 SVGIG (reference sequence). Deletions cut 0 bases from V and 5 bases from J, with 10 bases between. This CDR3 contains 13 residues. The CDR3 bases are TGTGCCTGGAGTGTGAGTAGCTGGGAGACCCAGTACTTC. This sequence encodes CAWSVSSWETQYF.

On this clonotype: A much larger clone lies one base from this, so it may be a read error. The chain couples TRBV12-3 or TRBV12-4 to TRBJ2-3, with unresolved D. The DNA end favors TRBJ1-5, so the J call may be wrong. This CDR3 is 14 amino acids long. The CDR3 DNA reads TGTGCCAGCAGTTTGTCCGGAGTTGGGCATACGCAGCATTTT. Encoded protein: CASSLSGVGHTQHF.

The sample holds many counts of this clonotype. This chain links TRBV29-1 with TRBJ2-5, with TRBD1 matching over 7 bases. Germline lookup yields CDR1 SQVTM and CDR2 ANQGSEA. CDR3 size: 12 residues. V lost 7 bases to trimming and J lost 4 bases; unmatched junction nucleotides: 6. The CDR3 sequence is CSAHQGVETQYF. CDR3 nucleotides: TGCAGCGCTCACCAGGGGGTAGAGACCCAGTACTTC.

This clonotype was detected ten times or more. V usage is TRBV6-2 or TRBV6-3 and J usage is TRBJ2-1; TRBD1 might be the D (6 bases). V was trimmed by 10 bases and J by 2 bases, leaving 12 bases between them. Germline V gives CDR1 MNHEY, CDR2 SVGEGT. The CDR3 runs 13 residues. The CDR3: CATAGAAYNEQFF. In nucleotides, the CDR3 is TGTGCCACAGCAGGGGCAGCCTACAATGAGCAGTTCTTC.

The table lists this clonotype with a few counts. The J gene is TRBJ2-5, the V gene TRBV29-1; 7 nucleotides align to TRBD2. The germline V gene has CDR1 SQVTM and CDR2 ANQGSEA. The J segment lost 5 bases and the V segment lost 3 bases, leaving 9 bases of the junction unmatched. This CDR3 has 14 residues. CDR3 nucleotide sequence: TGCAGCGTTGATTTCAAGCGGGACGGGGAGACCCAGTACTTC. This encodes CSVDFKRDGETQYF.

This clonotype was detected ten times or more. The rearrangement uses TRBV12-3 or TRBV12-4 and TRBJ1-1; D gene unclear. Trimming removed 6 bases at V and 4 bases at J, with 15 bases between. CDR3 size: 14 residues. CDR3 in amino acids: CASRVIGSGTEAFF. Here the CDR3 DNA reads TGTGCCAGCAGGGTGATTGGGTCCGGCACTGAAGCTTTCTTT.

The sample holds many counts of this clonotype. The rearrangement joins TRBV2 to TRBJ1-1; possible D gene TRBD1, 5 bases. This CDR3 has 14 residues. Trimming removed 5 bases from V and 3 bases from J, with 13 bases in between. Germline loops: CDR1 SNHLY, CDR2 FYNNEI. The CDR3, as DNA: TGTGCCAGCAGTAGAGAGGGGAAGGACACTGAAGCTTTCTTT. This sequence encodes CASSREGKDTEAFF.

The sample holds many counts of this clonotype. The DNA of the CDR3 is TGTGCCAGCAGCTTAGAACTATATACGCAGTATTTT. Protein: CASSLELYTQYF. The rearrangement links TRBV7-9 to TRBJ2-3; no firm D call. With 1 base removed from V and 7 bases from J, the gap between germline ends came to 6 bases. The V gene's germline CDR1 is SEHNR and CDR2 FQNEAQ (reference sequence). The CDR3 sequence is 12 residues long.

The chain is built from TRBV29-1 and TRBJ2-6; 7 bases fit TRBD1. The CDR3 totals 13 residues. The V gene end was trimmed by 5 bases and the J gene end by 7 bases; junction bases not matched to a gene: 5. Germline V gives CDR1 SQVTM, CDR2 ANQGSEA. The DNA of the CDR3 is TGCAGCGTTAAAGGGGGCTTTGCCAACGTCCTGACTTTC. Protein: CSVKGGFANVLTF.

This clonotype was detected only a few times. Written as DNA, the CDR3 is TGTGCCACCAGTGATTTGGGGACTCTCGGGGCCAACGTCCTGACTTTC. The encoded protein is CATSDLGTLGANVLTF. V usage is TRBV24-1 and J usage is TRBJ2-6, with D possibly TRBD2 on 6 matching bases. This CDR3 contains 16 residues. With 0 bases removed from V and 4 bases from J, the gap between germline ends came to 9 bases. The germline V gene encodes CDR1 KGHDR and CDR2 SFDVKD.

This clonotype was counted many times. The V and J genes are TRBV6-5 and TRBJ2-7; 8 bases map to TRBD2. Germline V gives CDR1 MNHEY, CDR2 SVGAGI. The CDR3 loop spans 14 amino acids. With 2 bases clipped from V and 3 bases from J, the junction kept 3 bases outside the gene matches. As DNA, the CDR3 is TGTGCCAGCAGTTACGGGAGCGGGAGCTACGAGCAGTACTTC. The encoded protein is CASSYGSGSYEQYF.

In this sample, this clonotype turned up many times. The chain links TRBV5-4 to TRBJ1-1; D is uncertain. Germline-derived CDR1 and CDR2 are SGHNT and YYREEE (reference sequence). The CDR3 spans 16 residues. The V end was cut by 4 bases, the J end by 6 bases, with 22 bases between. CDR3 sequence (DNA): TGTGCCAGCAGCGGACCGAATTTGTGGGGTCGGGCTGAAGCTTTCTTT. This codes for CASSGPNLWGRAEAFF.

This clonotype has only a few counts. The chain recombines TRBV3-1 with TRBJ1-1; no clear D gene. The CDR3 runs 14 residues. Germline V gene data show CDR1 as LGHDT and CDR2 as YNNKEL (reference sequence). Trimming took 2 bases from V and 4 from J, leaving 11 bases between them. The CDR3 spells CASSQLEHITEAFF. The DNA for the CDR3 is TGTGCCAGCAGCCAACTCGAGCATATCACTGAAGCTTTCTTT.

This clonotype showed up many times. V is TRBV30 and J is TRBJ2-1, with D unclear. V gave up 0 bases and J gave up 4 bases, with 7 bases separating them. The germline gives CDR1 GTSNPN, CDR2 SVGIG (reference sequence). There are 13 residues in the CDR3. The CDR3 spells CAWSVTRYNEQFF. CDR3 DNA sequence: TGTGCCTGGAGTGTAACCCGATACAATGAGCAGTTCTTC.

This clonotype was observed a few times. V is TRBV12-3 or TRBV12-4 and J is TRBJ1-3; D remains ambiguous. Trimming removed 1 base at V and 0 bases at J, with 4 bases between. The CDR3 runs 14 residues. CDR3 coding DNA: TGTGCCAGCAGTTTAGGAAGCTCTGGAAACACCATATATTTT. It codes for CASSLGSSGNTIYF.

In this sample, this clonotype turned up many times. The chain employs TRBV20-1 and TRBJ2-2; D not certain. Germline V gene lookup returns CDR1 DFQATT and CDR2 SNEGSKA (reference sequence). The CDR3 has 9 amino acids. The CDR3 DNA is TGCACATCGCCCGGGGAGCTGTTTTTT. Translated: CTSPGELFF.

This clonotype was counted ten times or more. The chain joins TRBV2 to TRBJ2-2; D remains unclear. V was pared by 8 bases and J by 1 base, with 11 bases between. The V gene's germline CDR1 is SNHLY and CDR2 FYNNEI. The CDR3 contains 14 residues. The CDR3 spells CASGVKENTGELFF. Here the CDR3 DNA reads TGTGCCAGCGGAGTTAAGGAGAACACCGGGGAGCTGTTTTTT.

V usage is TRBV10-3 and J usage is TRBJ1-6; maybe TRBD1 (5 bases). V was cut by 11 bases and J by 7 bases, with 12 bases left in between. Germline values: CDR1 ENHRY, CDR2 SYGVKD. The CDR3 is 12 residues long. DNA for the CDR3: TGTGCCTGGTGGGGCAGGAATTCACCCCTCCACTTT. This translates into CAWWGRNSPLHF.

This clonotype was observed at least ten times. The chain has TRBV5-1 and TRBJ2-7; D gene unclear. The CDR3 contains 14 residues. Germline V gene data show CDR1 as SGHRS and CDR2 as YFSETQ. V lost 0 bases and J 2 bases, leaving 9 bases between the germline ends. CDR3 region: CASSLGQEAYEQYF. The CDR3 DNA is TGCGCCAGCAGCTTGGGGCAGGAAGCCTACGAGCAGTACTTC.